The present T cell receptor beta chain was sequenced within a study of blood T cell repertoires in COVID-19. Study-wide context: T cells, B-cell-depleted T cells, or PBMCs provided the cDNA or gDNA that served as material.

This clone showed up just a few times. This CDR3 comprises 15 residues. V shed 0 bases, J shed 8 bases, and the junction held 3 bases outside the gene matches. Germline CDR1 reads MNHEY; CDR2 reads SMNVEV (reference sequence). It was within 2 weeks before study entry that exposed participants met a COVID-19 case. Clones were read by immunoSEQ multiplex PCR, and TCRdb kept only the in-frame ones, dropping some. The table includes about 350,000 clones, 88% detected once. Sequencing was performed on PBMCs or T cells enriched from blood (not recorded which). The chain has TRBV27 and TRBJ1-6; 8 bases are shared with TRBD1. The sequence was obtained from a woman aged 25 to 39 who had been exposed to COVID-19. The CDR3: CASSLSFRGHSPLHF. In nucleotides, the CDR3 is TGTGCCAGCAGTTTATCCTTCAGGGGGCATTCACCCCTCCACTTT.